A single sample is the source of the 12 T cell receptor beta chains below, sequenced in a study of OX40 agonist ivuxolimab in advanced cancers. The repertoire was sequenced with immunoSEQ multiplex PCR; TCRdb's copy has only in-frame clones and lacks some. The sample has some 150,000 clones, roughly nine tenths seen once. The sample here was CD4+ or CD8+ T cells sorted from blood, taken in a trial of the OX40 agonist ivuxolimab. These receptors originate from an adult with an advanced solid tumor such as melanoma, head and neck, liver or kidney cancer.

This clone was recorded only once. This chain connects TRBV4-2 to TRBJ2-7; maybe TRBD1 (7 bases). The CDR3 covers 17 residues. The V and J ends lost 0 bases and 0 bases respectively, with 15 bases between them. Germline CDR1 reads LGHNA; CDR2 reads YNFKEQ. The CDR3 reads CASSQDSGDSASYEQYF. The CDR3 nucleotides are TGTGCCAGCAGCCAAGATTCGGGGGACAGCGCCTCCTACGAGCAGTACTTC.

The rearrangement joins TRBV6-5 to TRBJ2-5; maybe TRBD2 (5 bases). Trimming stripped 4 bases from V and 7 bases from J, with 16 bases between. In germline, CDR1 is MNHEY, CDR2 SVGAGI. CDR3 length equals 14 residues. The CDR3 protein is CASSLGAASRTQYF. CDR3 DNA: TGTGCCAGCAGTTTGGGAGCGGCGTCTAGGACCCAGTACTTC.

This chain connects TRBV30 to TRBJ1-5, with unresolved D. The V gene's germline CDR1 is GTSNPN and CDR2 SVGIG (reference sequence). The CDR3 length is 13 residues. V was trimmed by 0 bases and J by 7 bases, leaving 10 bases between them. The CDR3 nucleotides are TGTGCCTGGAGTGTTAGGGTGGGGCAGCCCCAGCATTTT. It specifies CAWSVRVGQPQHF.

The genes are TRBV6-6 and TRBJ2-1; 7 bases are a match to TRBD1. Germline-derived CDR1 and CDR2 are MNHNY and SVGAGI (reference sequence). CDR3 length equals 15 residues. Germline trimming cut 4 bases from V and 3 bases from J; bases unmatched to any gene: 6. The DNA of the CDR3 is TGTGCCAGCAGTTTAGGGGGCGTCAACTACAATGAGCAGTTCTTC. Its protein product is CASSLGGVNYNEQFF.

Written as DNA, the CDR3 is TGTGCCAGCACCGGGACTTCCAACTCCTACGAGCAGTACTTC. Translated: CASTGTSNSYEQYF. This sequence joins TRBV28 and TRBJ2-7; maybe TRBD2 (6 bases). The germline CDR1 and CDR2 sequences are MDHEN and SYDVKM. The CDR3 is 14 residues long. The V end lost 7 bases, the J end lost 0 bases, and 13 bases lay between the germline ends.

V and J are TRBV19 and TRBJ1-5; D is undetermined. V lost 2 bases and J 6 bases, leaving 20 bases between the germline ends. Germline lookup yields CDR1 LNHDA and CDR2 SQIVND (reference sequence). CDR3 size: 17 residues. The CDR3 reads CASSISDVRLVGQPQHF. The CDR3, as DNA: TGTGCCAGTAGTATAAGTGATGTAAGACTGGTCGGTCAGCCCCAGCATTTT.

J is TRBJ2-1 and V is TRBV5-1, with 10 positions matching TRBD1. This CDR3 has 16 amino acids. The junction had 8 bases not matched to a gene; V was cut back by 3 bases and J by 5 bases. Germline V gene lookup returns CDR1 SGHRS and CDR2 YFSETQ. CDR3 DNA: TGCGCCAGCAGCTATCGACAGGGGGCTTACGACAATGAGCAGTTCTTC. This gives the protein CASSYRQGAYDNEQFF.

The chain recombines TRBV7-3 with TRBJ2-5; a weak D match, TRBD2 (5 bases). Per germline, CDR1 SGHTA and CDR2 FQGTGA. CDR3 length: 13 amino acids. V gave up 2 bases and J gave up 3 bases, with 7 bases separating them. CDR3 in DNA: TGTGCCAGCAGCTTATGGGAGAAAGAGACCCAGTACTTC. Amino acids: CASSLWEKETQYF. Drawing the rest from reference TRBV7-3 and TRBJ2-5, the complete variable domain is GAGVSQTPSNKVTEKGKYVELRCDPISGHTALYWYRQSLGQGPEFLIYFQGTGAADDSGLPNDRFFAVRPEGSVSTLKIQRTERGDSAVYLCASSLWEKETQYFGPGTRLLVL.

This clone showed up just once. The CDR3 protein is CASSSGQGSLSYEQYF. DNA of the CDR3: TGTGCCAGCAGTTCGGGACAGGGCTCTCTCTCCTACGAGCAGTACTTC. The gene calls are TRBV6-5 and TRBJ2-7; TRBD1 agrees at 9 bases. The V segment lost 4 bases and the J segment 0 bases; nucleotides outside the gene matches: 7. CDR3 length: 16 amino acids. Looked up from germline, CDR1 is MNHEY and CDR2 is SVGAGI.

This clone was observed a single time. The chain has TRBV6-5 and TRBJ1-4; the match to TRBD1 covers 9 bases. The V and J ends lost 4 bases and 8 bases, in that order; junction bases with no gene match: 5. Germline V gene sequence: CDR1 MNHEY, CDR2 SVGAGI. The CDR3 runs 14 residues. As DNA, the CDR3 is TGTGCCAGCAGTTCGGACAGGGGCGGAGAAAAACTGTTTTTT. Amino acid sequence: CASSSDRGGEKLFF.

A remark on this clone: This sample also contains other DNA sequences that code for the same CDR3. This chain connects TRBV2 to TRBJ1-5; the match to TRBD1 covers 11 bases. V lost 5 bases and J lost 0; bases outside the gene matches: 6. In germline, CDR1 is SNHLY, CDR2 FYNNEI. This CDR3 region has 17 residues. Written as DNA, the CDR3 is TGTGCCAGCAGTCGGACAGGGGGCCCCTATAGCAATCAGCCCCAGCATTTT. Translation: CASSRTGGPYSNQPQHF.

CDR3 region: CASSPRSRGELFF. Here the CDR3 DNA reads TGTGCCAGCAGCCCCAGATCGCGCGGGGAGCTGTTTTTT. The rearrangement joins TRBV6-8 to TRBJ2-2; no clear D. Trimming cost V 6 bases and J 7 bases, with 12 bases left between them. The CDR3 is 13 residues long. The germline CDR1 and CDR2 sequences are MNHGY and SAAAGT.